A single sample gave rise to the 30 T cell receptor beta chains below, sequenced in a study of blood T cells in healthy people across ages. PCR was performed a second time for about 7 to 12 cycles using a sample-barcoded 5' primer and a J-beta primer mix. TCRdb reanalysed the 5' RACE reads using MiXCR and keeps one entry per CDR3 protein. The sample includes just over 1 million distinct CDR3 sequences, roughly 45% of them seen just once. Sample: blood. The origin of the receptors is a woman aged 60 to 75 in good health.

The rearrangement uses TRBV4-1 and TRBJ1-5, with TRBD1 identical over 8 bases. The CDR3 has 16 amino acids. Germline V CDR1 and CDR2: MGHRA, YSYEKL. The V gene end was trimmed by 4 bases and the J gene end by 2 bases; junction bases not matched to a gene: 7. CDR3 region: CASSPGDRLGNQPQHF. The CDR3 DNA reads TGCGCCAGCAGCCCCGGGGACAGGCTGGGCAATCAGCCCCAGCATTTT.

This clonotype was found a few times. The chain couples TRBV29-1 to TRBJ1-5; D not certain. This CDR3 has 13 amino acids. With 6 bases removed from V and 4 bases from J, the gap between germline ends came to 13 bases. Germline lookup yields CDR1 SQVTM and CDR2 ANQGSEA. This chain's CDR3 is CSVVTKINQPQHF. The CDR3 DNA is TGCAGCGTAGTTACAAAGATAAATCAGCCCCAGCATTTT.

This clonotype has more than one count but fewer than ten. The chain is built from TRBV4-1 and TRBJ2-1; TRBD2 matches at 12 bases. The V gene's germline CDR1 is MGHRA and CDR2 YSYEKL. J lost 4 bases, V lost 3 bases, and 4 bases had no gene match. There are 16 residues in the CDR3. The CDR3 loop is CASSQTLAGGYNEQFF. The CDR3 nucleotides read TGCGCCAGCAGCCAGACTCTAGCGGGAGGGTACAATGAGCAGTTCTTC.

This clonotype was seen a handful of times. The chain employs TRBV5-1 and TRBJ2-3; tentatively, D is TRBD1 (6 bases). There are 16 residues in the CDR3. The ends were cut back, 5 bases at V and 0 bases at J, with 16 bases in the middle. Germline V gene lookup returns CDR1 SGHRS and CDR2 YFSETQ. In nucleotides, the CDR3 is TGCGCCAGCAGTTCCTCAGGGGCTTCTAGCACAGATACGCAGTATTTT. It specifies CASSSSGASSTDTQYF.

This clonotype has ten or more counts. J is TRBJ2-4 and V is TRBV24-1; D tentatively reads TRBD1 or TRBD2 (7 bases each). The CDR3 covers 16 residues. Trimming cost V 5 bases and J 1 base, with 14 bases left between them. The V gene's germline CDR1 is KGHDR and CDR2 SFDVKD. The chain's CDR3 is CATSVGGTEAKNIQYF. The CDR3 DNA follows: TGTGCCACCAGTGTGGGGGGGACAGAGGCCAAAAACATTCAGTACTTC.

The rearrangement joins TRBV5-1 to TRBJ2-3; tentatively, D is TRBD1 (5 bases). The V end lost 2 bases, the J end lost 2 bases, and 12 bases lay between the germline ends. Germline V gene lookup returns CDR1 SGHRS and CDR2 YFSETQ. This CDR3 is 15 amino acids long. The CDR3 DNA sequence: TGCGCCAGCAGCTTACAGGAATTCTCCACAGATACGCAGTATTTT. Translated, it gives CASSLQEFSTDTQYF.

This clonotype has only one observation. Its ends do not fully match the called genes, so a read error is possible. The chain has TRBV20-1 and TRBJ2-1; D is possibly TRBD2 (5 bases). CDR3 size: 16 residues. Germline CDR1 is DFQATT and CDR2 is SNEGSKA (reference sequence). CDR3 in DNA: TGCAGTGCTAGAGATCTCCGAGGGAGAAGGTACAATGAGCAGGTCTTC. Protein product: CSARDLRGRRYNEQVF.

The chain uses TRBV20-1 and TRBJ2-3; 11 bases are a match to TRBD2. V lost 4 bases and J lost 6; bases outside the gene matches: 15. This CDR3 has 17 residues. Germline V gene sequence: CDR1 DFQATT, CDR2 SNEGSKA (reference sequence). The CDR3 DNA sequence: TGCAGTGCTAACTCCCCTACTAGCGGGAGTCCTATGGATACGCAGTATTTT. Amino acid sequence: CSANSPTSGSPMDTQYF.

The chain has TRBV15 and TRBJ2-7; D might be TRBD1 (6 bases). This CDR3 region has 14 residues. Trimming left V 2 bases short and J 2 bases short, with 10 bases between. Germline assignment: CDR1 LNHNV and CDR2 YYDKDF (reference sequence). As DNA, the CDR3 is TGTGCCACCAGCAGACCAGGGGATCCCTACGAGCAGTACTTC. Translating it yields CATSRPGDPYEQYF.

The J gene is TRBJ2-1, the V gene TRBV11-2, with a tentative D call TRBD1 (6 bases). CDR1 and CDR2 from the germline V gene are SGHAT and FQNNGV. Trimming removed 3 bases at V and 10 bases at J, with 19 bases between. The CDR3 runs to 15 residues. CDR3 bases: TGTGCCAGCAGCTTGCAGGACAGTAAGAGATACGAGCAGTTCTTC. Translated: CASSLQDSKRYEQFF.

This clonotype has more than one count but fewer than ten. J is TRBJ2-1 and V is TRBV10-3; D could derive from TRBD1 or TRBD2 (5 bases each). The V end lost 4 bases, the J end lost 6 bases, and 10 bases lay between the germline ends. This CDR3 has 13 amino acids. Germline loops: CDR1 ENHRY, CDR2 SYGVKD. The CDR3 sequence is CAISVEGRNEQFF. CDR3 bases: TGTGCCATCAGTGTAGAGGGGCGCAATGAGCAGTTCTTC.

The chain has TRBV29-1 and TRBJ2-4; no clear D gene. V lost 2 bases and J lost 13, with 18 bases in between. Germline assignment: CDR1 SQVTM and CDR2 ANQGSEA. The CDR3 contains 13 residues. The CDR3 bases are TGCAGCGTTGAAATAGTACTAATAAATGAGCAGTACTTC. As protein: CSVEIVLINEQYF.

The CDR3 spells CASSLALGGWETQYF. CDR3 sequence (DNA): TGTGCCAGCAGCTTGGCCTTGGGGGGTTGGGAGACCCAGTACTTC. This chain uses TRBV5-5 with TRBJ2-5; possibly TRBD2 for D (6 bases). Per the germline V gene, CDR1 is SGHKS and CDR2 is YYEKEE (reference sequence). The CDR3 consists of 15 residues. With 0 bases removed from V and 5 bases from J, the gap between germline ends came to 14 bases.

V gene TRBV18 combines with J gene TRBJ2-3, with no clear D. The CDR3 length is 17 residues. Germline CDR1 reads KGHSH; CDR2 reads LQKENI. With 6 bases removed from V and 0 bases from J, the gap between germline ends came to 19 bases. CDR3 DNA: TGTGCCAGCTCCCCGGAGAGAGGCGCCTCAAGCACAGATACGCAGTATTTT. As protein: CASSPERGASSTDTQYF.

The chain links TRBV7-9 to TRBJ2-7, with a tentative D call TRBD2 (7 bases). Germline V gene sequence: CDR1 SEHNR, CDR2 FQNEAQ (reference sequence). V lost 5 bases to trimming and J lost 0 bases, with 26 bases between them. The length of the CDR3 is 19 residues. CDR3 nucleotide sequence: TGTGCCAGCAGCCCAAAGAGGGGGGGGCGCGATCCGAGCTCCTACGAGCAGTACTTC. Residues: CASSPKRGGRDPSSYEQYF.

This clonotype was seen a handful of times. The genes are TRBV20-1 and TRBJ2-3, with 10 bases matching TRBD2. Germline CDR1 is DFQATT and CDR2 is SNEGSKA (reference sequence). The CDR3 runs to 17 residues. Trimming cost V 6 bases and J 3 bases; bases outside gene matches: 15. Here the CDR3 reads CSANGDQAGGPTDTQYF. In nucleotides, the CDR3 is TGCAGTGCAAACGGAGATCAAGCGGGAGGGCCGACAGATACGCAGTATTTT.

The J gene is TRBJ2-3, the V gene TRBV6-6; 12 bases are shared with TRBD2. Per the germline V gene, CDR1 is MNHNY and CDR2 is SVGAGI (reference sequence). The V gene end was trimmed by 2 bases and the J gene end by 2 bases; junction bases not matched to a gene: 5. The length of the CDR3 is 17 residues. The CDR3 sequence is CASSYLGLAGTTDTQYF. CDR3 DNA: TGTGCCAGCAGTTACCTCGGACTAGCGGGAACCACAGATACGCAGTATTTT.

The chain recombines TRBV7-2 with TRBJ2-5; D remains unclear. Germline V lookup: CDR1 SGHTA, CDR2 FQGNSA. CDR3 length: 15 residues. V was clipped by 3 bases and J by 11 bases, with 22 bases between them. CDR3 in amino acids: CASSLAVGDHNEQYF. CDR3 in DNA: TGTGCCAGCAGCTTGGCAGTCGGTGACCACAATGAGCAGTACTTC. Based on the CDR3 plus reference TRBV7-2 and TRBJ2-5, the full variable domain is GAGVSQSPSNKVTEKGKDVELRCDPISGHTALYWYRQSLGQGLEFLIYFQGNSAPDKSGLPSDRFSAERTGGSVSTLTIQRTQQEDSAVYLCASSLAVGDHNEQYFGPGTRLLVL.

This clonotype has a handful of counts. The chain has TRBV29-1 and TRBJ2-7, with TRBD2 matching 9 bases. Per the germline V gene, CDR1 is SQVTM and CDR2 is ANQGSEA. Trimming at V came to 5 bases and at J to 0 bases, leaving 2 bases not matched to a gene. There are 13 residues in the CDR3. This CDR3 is CSVQAGGSYEQYF. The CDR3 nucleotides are TGCAGCGTTCAAGCGGGAGGCTCCTACGAGCAGTACTTC.

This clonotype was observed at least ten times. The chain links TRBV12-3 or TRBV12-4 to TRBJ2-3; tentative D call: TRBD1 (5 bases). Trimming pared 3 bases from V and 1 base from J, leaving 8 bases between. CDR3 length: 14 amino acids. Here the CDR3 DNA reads TGTGCCAGCAGTTTGGGGCAACGCACAGATACGCAGTATTTT. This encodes CASSLGQRTDTQYF.

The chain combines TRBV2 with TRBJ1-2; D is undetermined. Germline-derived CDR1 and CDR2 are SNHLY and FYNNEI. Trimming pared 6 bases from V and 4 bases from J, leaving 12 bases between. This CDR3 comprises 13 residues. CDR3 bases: TGTGCCAGCAGGCAGAACCTAATCTATGGCTACACCTTC. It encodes CASRQNLIYGYTF.

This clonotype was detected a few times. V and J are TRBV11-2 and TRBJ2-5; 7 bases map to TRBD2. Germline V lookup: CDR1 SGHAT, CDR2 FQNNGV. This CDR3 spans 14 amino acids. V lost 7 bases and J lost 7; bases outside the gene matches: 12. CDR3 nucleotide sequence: TGTGCCAGCATCTCGTGGGGGGAGGGTGCGACCCAGTACTTC. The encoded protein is CASISWGEGATQYF.

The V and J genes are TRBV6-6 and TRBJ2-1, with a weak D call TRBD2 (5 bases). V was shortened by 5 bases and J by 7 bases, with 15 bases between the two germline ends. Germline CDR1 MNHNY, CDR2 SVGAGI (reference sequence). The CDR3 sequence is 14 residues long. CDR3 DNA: TGTGCCAGCAGTGACATGAGTTCGGGGAATGAGCAGTTCTTC. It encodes CASSDMSSGNEQFF.

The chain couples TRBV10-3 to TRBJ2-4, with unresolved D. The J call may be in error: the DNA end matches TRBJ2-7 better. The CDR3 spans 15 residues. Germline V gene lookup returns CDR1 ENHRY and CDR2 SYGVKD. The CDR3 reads CAIKSNDPRPYEQYF. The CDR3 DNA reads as TGTGCCATCAAAAGTAATGATCCTCGACCCTACGAGCAGTACTTC.

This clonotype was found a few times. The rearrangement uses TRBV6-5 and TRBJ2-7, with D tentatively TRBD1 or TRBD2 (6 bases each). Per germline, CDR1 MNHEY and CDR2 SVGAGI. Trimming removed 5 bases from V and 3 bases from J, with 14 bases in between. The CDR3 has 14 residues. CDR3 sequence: CASSLDGGLYEQYF. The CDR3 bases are TGTGCCAGCAGTCTCGATGGGGGGCTCTACGAGCAGTACTTC.

The CDR3 loop reads CASSFTDSGANVLTF. CDR3 in DNA: TGTGCCAGCAGCTTTACAGACTCTGGGGCCAACGTCCTGACTTTC. The rearrangement uses TRBV5-4 and TRBJ2-6; D is unresolved. The germline CDR1 and CDR2 sequences are SGHNT and YYREEE (reference sequence). The V end lost 2 bases, the J end lost 0 bases, and 6 bases lay between the germline ends. The CDR3 spans 15 residues.

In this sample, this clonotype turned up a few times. The CDR3: CASSVTLNSYEQYF. CDR3 sequence (DNA): TGTGCCAGCAGTGTAACCCTCAACTCCTACGAGCAGTACTTC. The chain recombines TRBV12-3 or TRBV12-4 with TRBJ2-7, with D hard to call. V was cut by 5 bases and J by 0 bases, with 11 bases left in between. This CDR3 contains 14 residues.

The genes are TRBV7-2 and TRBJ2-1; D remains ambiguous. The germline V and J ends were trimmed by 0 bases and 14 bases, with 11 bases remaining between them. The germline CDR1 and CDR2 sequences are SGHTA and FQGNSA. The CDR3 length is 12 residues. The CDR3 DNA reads TGTGCCAGCAGCTTAGCGCTTAGGCCCGAGTTCTTC. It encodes CASSLALRPEFF. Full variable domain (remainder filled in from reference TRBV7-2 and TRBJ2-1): GAGVSQSPSNKVTEKGKDVELRCDPISGHTALYWYRQSLGQGLEFLIYFQGNSAPDKSGLPSDRFSAERTGGSVSTLTIQRTQQEDSAVYLCASSLALRPEFFGPGTRLTVL.

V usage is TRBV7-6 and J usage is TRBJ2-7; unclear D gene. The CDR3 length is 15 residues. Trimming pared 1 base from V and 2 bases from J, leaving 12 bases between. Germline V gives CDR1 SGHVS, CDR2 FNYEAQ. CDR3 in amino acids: CASSLGAETPYEQYF. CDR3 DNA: TGTGCCAGCAGCTTAGGGGCAGAGACTCCCTACGAGCAGTACTTC. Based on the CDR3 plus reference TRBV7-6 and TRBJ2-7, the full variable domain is GAGVSQSPRYKVTKRGQDVALRCDPISGHVSLYWYRQALGQGPEFLTYFNYEAQQDKSGLPNDRFSAERPEGSISTLTIQRTEQRDSAMYRCASSLGAETPYEQYFGPGTRLTVT.

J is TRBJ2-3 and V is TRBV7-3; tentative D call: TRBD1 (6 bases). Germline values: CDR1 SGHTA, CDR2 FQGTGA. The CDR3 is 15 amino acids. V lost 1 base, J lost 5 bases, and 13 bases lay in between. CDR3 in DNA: TGTGCCAGCAGCTTAAGTGGGGGCGCGGGAGATACGCAGTATTTT. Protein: CASSLSGGAGDTQYF.